One TCR beta chain is described in this entry. The antigen is not known. The CDR3 sequence is 13 residues long. Germline loops: CDR1 SGHVS, CDR2 FQNEAQ. Trimming cost V 1 base and J 8 bases, with 11 bases left between them. The protocol was immunoSEQ multiplex PCR, while the TCRdb copy is restricted to in-frame clones and leaves out a portion. The sample records 120,000 or so clones, 87% being singletons. This sample is drawn from a study of T cell responses to AZD1222 COVID-19 vaccine. The study's findings and limits: Donors were chiefly white British, with a greater number of females, and clonal diversity was perhaps underestimated. Spike-specific TCR depth and breadth grew after two AZD1222 doses. Of spike-specific TCRs, nearly half reportedly target regions left unmutated in variants.

The chain combines TRBV7-8 with TRBJ1-2, with D uncertain. The TCR comes from an adult in good health. The sequencing here drew on peripheral blood, taken on day 0 of AZD1222 vaccination. CDR3: CASSLERLWGYTF. In nucleotides, the CDR3 is TGTGCCAGCAGCTTAGAGAGGTTGTGGGGCTACACCTTC.